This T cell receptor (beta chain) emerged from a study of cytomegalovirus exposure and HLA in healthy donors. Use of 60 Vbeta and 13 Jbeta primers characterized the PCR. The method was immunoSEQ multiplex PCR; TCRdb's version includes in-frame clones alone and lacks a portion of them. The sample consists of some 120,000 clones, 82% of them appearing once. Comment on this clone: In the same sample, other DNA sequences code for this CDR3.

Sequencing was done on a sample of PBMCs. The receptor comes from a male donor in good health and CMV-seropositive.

CDR3 nucleotide sequence: TGTGCCAGTAGCCCTGTCCCCTCATTGAGTCAGCCCCAGCATTTT. It encodes CASSPVPSLSQPQHF. The gene calls are TRBV5-8 and TRBJ1-5; no definite D call. The germline V and J ends were trimmed by 8 bases and 6 bases, with 21 bases remaining between them. Germline V gene data show CDR1 as SGHTS and CDR2 as YDEGEE. The CDR3 contains 15 residues.